What follows are 30 T cell receptor beta chains derived from one specimen sequenced in a study of T-cell memory formation after mild COVID-19. TCRdb re-derived calls from the 5' RACE reads in MiXCR, one entry per CDR3 protein. The repertoire holds 30,000 to 45,000 distinct CDR3 sequences, with about 10% as singletons. Source material: PBMCs or a T cell subset sorted from them (not recorded which). The receptors originated from a man between 18 and 35 years old who had mild COVID-19 (a few samples of this study predate the infection). Cell type and time point are not known.

The genes are TRBV20-1 and TRBJ1-5; possibly TRBD1 for D (5 bases). The ends were cut back, 4 bases at V and 5 bases at J, with 12 bases in the middle. CDR1 is DFQATT and CDR2 is SNEGSKA in the germline V gene (reference sequence). The CDR3 runs 13 residues. CDR3 sequence reads: CSATRDRDQPQHF. The CDR3 DNA sequence: TGCAGTGCTACCCGGGACCGCGATCAGCCCCAGCATTTT.

V and J are TRBV6-6 and TRBJ2-7, with D perhaps TRBD1 or TRBD2 (5 bases each). The CDR3 extends over 15 amino acids. The germline CDR1 and CDR2 sequences are MNHNY and SVGAGI (reference sequence). V lost 5 bases and J lost 6, with 20 bases in between. Here the CDR3 DNA reads TGTGCCAGCAGTCTCTTGGAGGCCTTTGGGGCCGAGCAGTACTTC. Translation: CASSLLEAFGAEQYF.

This clonotype was seen repeatedly, ten times or more. This rearrangement joins TRBV7-2 to TRBJ1-1, with D perhaps TRBD1 (6 bases). Deletions cut 4 bases from V and 3 bases from J, with 12 bases between. The germline V gene encodes CDR1 SGHTA and CDR2 FQGNSA. The CDR3 sequence is 14 residues long. The CDR3 is CASSWRGWDTEAFF. Here the CDR3 DNA reads TGTGCCAGCAGCTGGAGGGGGTGGGACACTGAAGCTTTCTTT.

This clonotype has a count of ten or more. The V and J genes are TRBV30 and TRBJ1-1; D call uncertain. The CDR3 contains 13 residues. CDR1 GTSNPN and CDR2 SVGIG come from the germline V gene (reference sequence). V dropped 4 bases and J dropped 1 base, with 10 bases sitting between them. CDR3 bases: TGTGCCTGGATAAAGGAGGGGAACACTGAAGCTTTCTTT. Translated: CAWIKEGNTEAFF. The complete variable domain, with remaining parts taken from reference TRBV30 and TRBJ1-1, reads SQTIHQWPATLVQPVGSPLSLECTVEGTSNPNLYWYRQAAGRGLQLLFYSVGIGQISSEVPQNLSASRPQDRQFILSSKKLLLSDSGFYLCAWIKEGNTEAFFGQGTRLTVV.

This clonotype showed up many times. V is TRBV7-2 and J is TRBJ1-6; D may be TRBD1 (5 bases). The CDR3 has 14 amino acids. Germline loops: CDR1 SGHTA, CDR2 FQGNSA. V lost 4 bases to trimming and J lost 8 bases, with 12 bases between them. In DNA, the CDR3 is TGTGCCAGCAGCTGGCAGGGCGCGTATTCACCCCTCCACTTT. Residues: CASSWQGAYSPLHF.

This clonotype was seen at least ten times. The V call is TRBV7-3, the J call TRBJ2-3; D remains unclear. There are 14 residues in the CDR3. Germline assignment: CDR1 SGHTA and CDR2 FQGTGA. The V end was cut by 5 bases, the J end by 7 bases, with 16 bases between. The CDR3 loop reads CASSPLGWMNTQYF. CDR3 in DNA: TGTGCCAGCAGCCCGCTGGGATGGATGAATACGCAGTATTTT.

V gene TRBV7-6 combines with J gene TRBJ1-3, with D perhaps TRBD1 (5 bases). Germline assignment: CDR1 SGHVS and CDR2 FNYEAQ. The CDR3 extends over 18 amino acids. Trimming cost V 3 bases and J 0 bases, with 18 bases left between them. CDR3: CASSLGPGGRGSGNTIYF. For the CDR3, the DNA is TGTGCCAGCAGCTTGGGGCCGGGGGGACGGGGCTCTGGAAACACCATATATTTT.

This clonotype was found many times. The rearrangement uses TRBV28 and TRBJ1-2; no clear D. Germline lookup yields CDR1 MDHEN and CDR2 SYDVKM. CDR3 length equals 12 residues. CDR3 amino acids: CATRDPNYGYTF. In DNA form, the CDR3 reads TGTGCGACGCGAGACCCGAATTATGGCTACACCTTC.

This clonotype was counted ten times or more. The V gene is TRBV25-1, the J gene TRBJ2-7; D unclear. The CDR3 spans 12 residues. Per the germline V gene, CDR1 is MGHDK and CDR2 is SYGVNS. Trimming shortened V by 7 bases and J by 2 bases, and 9 bases separated the two germline ends. The CDR3, as DNA: TGTGCCAGCAATGGGCCGGCCTACGAGCAGTACTTC. It yields the protein CASNGPAYEQYF.

This clonotype occurred many times. The rearrangement links TRBV7-2 to TRBJ1-6; 9 bases align to TRBD1. CDR3 size: 14 residues. V shed 4 bases, J shed 6 bases, and the junction held 1 base outside the gene matches. Germline values: CDR1 SGHTA, CDR2 FQGNSA. CDR3 DNA: TGTGCCAGCAGCTGGGGACAGGGTAATTCACCCCTCCACTTT. Translating gives CASSWGQGNSPLHF. Combining the CDR3 with reference TRBV7-2 and TRBJ1-6 gives the whole variable domain GAGVSQSPSNKVTEKGKDVELRCDPISGHTALYWYRQSLGQGLEFLIYFQGNSAPDKSGLPSDRFSAERTGGSVSTLTIQRTQQEDSAVYLCASSWGQGNSPLHFGNGTRLTVT.

At least ten counts were recorded for this clonotype. The chain employs TRBV5-1 and TRBJ2-3; the match to TRBD2 covers 13 bases. The germline V gene has CDR1 SGHRS and CDR2 YFSETQ. Trimming cost V 1 base and J 5 bases; bases outside gene matches: 4. The CDR3 consists of 16 residues. CDR3 nucleotide sequence: TGCGCCAGCAGCTTGACTAGCGGGGGGGCCTTAGATACGCAGTATTTT. Translating gives CASSLTSGGALDTQYF. Together with reference TRBV5-1 and TRBJ2-3, the CDR3 gives the full variable domain: KAGVTQTPRYLIKTRGQQVTLSCSPISGHRSVSWYQQTPGQGLQFLFEYFSETQRNKGNFPGRFSGRQFSNSRSEMNVSTLELGDSALYLCASSLTSGGALDTQYFGPGTRLTVL.

This clonotype was detected many times. This chain joins TRBV4-3 and TRBJ1-1, with D uncertain. Germline CDR1 LGHNA, CDR2 YSLEER. Trimming shortened V by 0 bases and J by 0 bases, and 20 bases separated the two germline ends. The CDR3 is made up of 19 amino acids. Here the CDR3 reads CASSQDPARTTFMNTEAFF. In DNA, the CDR3 is TGCGCCAGCAGCCAAGATCCGGCCAGGACCACTTTCATGAACACTGAAGCTTTCTTT.

A few counts support this clonotype. This chain links TRBV4-1 with TRBJ2-7, with D tentatively TRBD2 (5 bases). Germline V gives CDR1 MGHRA, CDR2 YSYEKL. This CDR3 comprises 15 residues. V lost 0 bases to trimming and J lost 5 bases, with 14 bases between them. The CDR3 spells CASSQDRRGSHEQYF. DNA of the CDR3: TGCGCCAGCAGCCAAGATCGTAGAGGGTCCCACGAGCAGTACTTC.

Of note for this clonotype: Sequence at one end of the junction differs from germline and may be a read error. The chain recombines TRBV15 with TRBJ1-5; TRBD1 matches at 7 bases. Germline CDR1 reads LNHNV; CDR2 reads YYDKDF (reference sequence). The CDR3 length is 14 residues. As DNA, the CDR3 is TGTGCCACCGGAACCCAGGGGGTCAAGAAGCCCCAGCGTTTT. It specifies CATGTQGVKKPQRF.

This clonotype came up many times. This sequence joins TRBV7-3 and TRBJ2-2, with D maybe TRBD1 (5 bases). Germline lookup yields CDR1 SGHTA and CDR2 FQGTGA. The CDR3 sequence is 14 residues long. Trimming removed 5 bases from V and 1 base from J, with 8 bases in between. The CDR3 region has the DNA TGTGCCAGCAGCCCCGGACAGAACACCGGGGAGCTGTTTTTT. Translated, it gives CASSPGQNTGELFF.

This clonotype was detected many times. V and J are TRBV7-8 and TRBJ2-7; TRBD2 matches at 8 bases. The germline V gene encodes CDR1 SGHVS and CDR2 FQNEAQ. The junction had 2 bases not matched to a gene; V was cut back by 0 bases and J by 1 base. The CDR3 totals 15 residues. This chain's CDR3 is CASSLAAGESYEQYF. CDR3 DNA sequence: TGTGCCAGCAGCTTAGCAGCGGGGGAGTCCTACGAGCAGTACTTC.

This clonotype was seen repeatedly, ten times or more. The gene calls are TRBV4-3 and TRBJ2-5; D is possibly TRBD2 (5 bases). The CDR3 has 16 amino acids. The V end lost 5 bases, the J end lost 2 bases, and 18 bases lay between the germline ends. Germline V lookup: CDR1 LGHNA, CDR2 YSLEER. The CDR3: CASSDYDGLEQETQYF. The CDR3 DNA reads TGCGCCAGCAGCGACTACGACGGGTTAGAACAAGAGACCCAGTACTTC.

This clonotype was picked up a small number of times. This chain links TRBV10-3 with TRBJ2-4; 13 bases match TRBD2. After removal of 3 bases from V and 5 bases from J, the junction contained 10 bases not matched to a gene. The CDR3 loop spans 18 amino acids. The germline gives CDR1 ENHRY, CDR2 SYGVKD. The CDR3 nucleotides are TGTGCCATCAGTGACCCGCCGGGACTAGCGGGGAAGGAAAACATTCAGTACTTC. Translated: CAISDPPGLAGKENIQYF.

This clonotype was seen repeatedly, ten times or more. This chain links TRBV11-2 with TRBJ1-1, with TRBD1 matching 7 bases. The CDR3 spans 11 residues. The germline V gene has CDR1 SGHAT and CDR2 FQNNGV. Trimming took 6 bases from V and 13 from J; bases not matched to a gene: 8. Here the CDR3 reads CASRGTAFDFF. CDR3 in DNA: TGTGCCAGCAGGGGGACAGCATTCGATTTCTTT.

This clonotype was recorded many times. The chain combines TRBV5-1 with TRBJ2-5; a possible D gene is TRBD1 (6 bases). Germline CDR1 and CDR2: SGHRS and YFSETQ. V was cut by 3 bases and J by 4 bases, with 10 bases left in between. This CDR3 region has 13 residues. CDR3 in amino acids: CASSSTGIETQYF. CDR3 nucleotides: TGCGCCAGCAGCTCCACAGGGATAGAGACCCAGTACTTC. Full variable domain (outside the CDR3, taken from reference TRBV5-1 and TRBJ2-5): KAGVTQTPRYLIKTRGQQVTLSCSPISGHRSVSWYQQTPGQGLQFLFEYFSETQRNKGNFPGRFSGRQFSNSRSEMNVSTLELGDSALYLCASSSTGIETQYFGPGTRLLVL.

In its sample, this clonotype was seen many times. The chain uses TRBV4-1 and TRBJ2-3; either TRBD1 or TRBD2 may supply D (5 bases each). CDR1 and CDR2 (germline): MGHRA, YSYEKL. The CDR3 is made up of 18 amino acids. V was clipped by 4 bases and J by 0 bases, with 20 bases between them. The CDR3 reads CASSLQTGTDTSTDTQYF. The CDR3 DNA sequence: TGCGCCAGCAGCCTCCAGACCGGGACCGACACTAGCACAGATACGCAGTATTTT.

This clonotype has a count of ten or more. The chain carries TRBV29-1 and TRBJ2-5; 9 bases agree with TRBD1. The germline V gene has CDR1 SQVTM and CDR2 ANQGSEA. This CDR3 has 13 amino acids. V gave up 4 bases and J gave up 4 bases; unmatched junction bases: 4. The CDR3 reads CSVAGTGSETQYF. DNA for the CDR3: TGCAGCGTTGCGGGGACAGGGTCAGAGACCCAGTACTTC.

This clonotype was observed many times. The chain employs TRBV9 and TRBJ2-3, with D possibly matching TRBD2 (6 bases). The ends were cut back, 0 bases at V and 2 bases at J, with 22 bases in the middle. Germline CDR1 reads SGDLS; CDR2 reads YYNGEE. The CDR3 loop spans 19 amino acids. The CDR3 DNA reads as TGTGCCAGCAGCGTAGCTGGAGGATGGGCGGGGTGGCTCACAGATACGCAGTATTTT. Translated, it gives CASSVAGGWAGWLTDTQYF.

This clonotype was detected a few times. The chain uses TRBV4-3 and TRBJ1-1; D is ambiguous. The germline CDR1 and CDR2 sequences are LGHNA and YSLEER. V was clipped by 0 bases and J by 8 bases, with 10 bases between them. CDR3 length equals 13 residues. As DNA, the CDR3 is TGCGCCAGCAGCCAAGATCTTCGTTTCGAAGCTTTCTTT. Protein sequence: CASSQDLRFEAFF.

This chain links TRBV6-6 with TRBJ2-1; TRBD2 agrees at 16 bases. The V and J ends lost 5 bases and 10 bases, in that order; junction bases with no gene match: 5. The CDR3 consists of 15 residues. The germline V gene encodes CDR1 MNHNY and CDR2 SVGAGI (reference sequence). The CDR3 loop is CASSPGLAGGREQFF. CDR3 sequence (DNA): TGTGCCAGCAGTCCGGGACTAGCGGGAGGGCGGGAGCAGTTCTTC.

This clonotype has a count of ten or more. The chain is built from TRBV6-2 or TRBV6-3 and TRBJ1-6, with D possibly matching TRBD1 (5 bases). The CDR3 length is 12 residues. Germline V lookup: CDR1 MNHEY, CDR2 SVGEGT. The V and J ends lost 6 bases and 14 bases respectively, with 14 bases between them. Here the CDR3 reads CASSHARATLHF. The CDR3 region has the DNA TGTGCCAGCAGCCATGCCAGGGCTACCCTCCACTTT.

This clonotype showed up many times. The CDR3 coding sequence is TGTGCCAGCAGCTTCCGACGGACACTGTCCACCGGGGAGCTGTTTTTT. Its protein product is CASSFRRTLSTGELFF. The rearrangement uses TRBV9 and TRBJ2-2, with TRBD1 as a possible D gene (5 bases). The CDR3 runs 16 residues. Germline CDR1 and CDR2: SGDLS and YYNGEE. V lost 4 bases and J lost 4, with 17 bases in between.

This clonotype was detected a few times. The rearrangement joins TRBV28 to TRBJ2-1; D assignment may be TRBD1 or TRBD2 (5 bases each). The CDR3 loop spans 13 amino acids. The V gene's germline CDR1 is MDHEN and CDR2 SYDVKM. V lost 6 bases to trimming and J lost 4 bases, with 10 bases between them. The CDR3 here is CASSTGAYNEQFF. CDR3 DNA: TGTGCCAGCAGCACCGGGGCATACAATGAGCAGTTCTTC.

This clonotype was detected many times. The chain uses TRBV20-1 and TRBJ2-3; 8 bases agree with TRBD1. The J segment lost 4 bases and the V segment lost 5 bases, leaving 5 bases of the junction unmatched. Germline CDR1 DFQATT, CDR2 SNEGSKA (reference sequence). The CDR3 is 13 residues long. CDR3 loop: CSAHGQGADTQYF. The CDR3 nucleotides are TGCAGTGCTCACGGACAGGGCGCAGATACGCAGTATTTT.

This clonotype has a count of ten or more. This rearrangement joins TRBV24-1 to TRBJ2-1; 12 nucleotides agree with TRBD2. Germline CDR1 reads KGHDR; CDR2 reads SFDVKD. This CDR3 contains 17 residues. V dropped 4 bases and J dropped 7; count of bases not matched to a gene: 10. The CDR3 is CATSDPVTSGGKNEQFF. The CDR3 bases are TGTGCCACCAGTGACCCGGTAACTAGCGGGGGGAAGAATGAGCAGTTCTTC.